This T cell receptor beta chain was captured by sequencing in a study of CD8 T cells in ankylosing spondylitis. Broader study findings: As reported, disease-linked clones showed significant enrichment in matched ankylosing spondylitis synovial fluid. Ankylosing spondylitis blood appeared to be characterized by a TCR beta motif of several highly homologous variants.

V lost 0 bases to trimming and J lost 0 bases, with 14 bases between them. The CDR3 runs to 16 residues. Germline V CDR1 and CDR2: DFQATT, SNEGSKA (reference sequence). Library preparation for TCR beta used quantitative 5'-RACE with molecular barcodes. MiXCR, run by TCRdb on the 5' RACE reads, gives a single entry per CDR3 protein. The sample lists about 450,000 distinct CDR3 sequences; more than 25% were seen once. About this clonotype itself: Its antigen is unknown.

This clonotype was obtained from a male donor with ankylosing spondylitis. The chain combines TRBV20-1 with TRBJ1-1, with D possibly being TRBD1 (5 bases). Sequenced material: blood, either unsorted or a sorted T cell fraction (not recorded which). CDR3 in DNA: TGCAGTGCTAGAGATGGCGGGGCGTTGATGAACACTGAAGCTTTCTTT. Translating it yields CSARDGGALMNTEAFF.